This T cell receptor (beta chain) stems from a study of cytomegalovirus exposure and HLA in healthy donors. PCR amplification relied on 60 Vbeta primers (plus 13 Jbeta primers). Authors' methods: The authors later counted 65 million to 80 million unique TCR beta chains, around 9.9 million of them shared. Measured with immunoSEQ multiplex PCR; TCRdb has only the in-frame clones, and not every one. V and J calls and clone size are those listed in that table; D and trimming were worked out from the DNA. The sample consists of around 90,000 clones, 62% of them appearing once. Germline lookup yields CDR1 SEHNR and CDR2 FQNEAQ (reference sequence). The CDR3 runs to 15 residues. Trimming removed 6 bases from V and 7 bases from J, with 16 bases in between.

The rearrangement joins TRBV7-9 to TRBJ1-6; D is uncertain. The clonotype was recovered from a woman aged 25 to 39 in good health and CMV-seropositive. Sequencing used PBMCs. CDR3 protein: CASSSLAAGNSPLHF. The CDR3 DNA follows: TGTGCCAGCAGTTCGCTAGCGGCGGGGAATTCACCCCTCCACTTT.